One sample yielded the 12 T cell receptor beta chains listed below, sequenced in a study of T cells in Graves' hyperthyroidism and ophthalmopathy. RNA transcripts gave rise to amplified TCR beta CDR3 regions. The HTBI primer set was used in a first-round RT-PCR of the TCR CDR3. TCRdb redid the calling of the multiplex PCR reads with MiXCR, one entry per CDR3 protein. The sample includes about 640,000 distinct CDR3 sequences, roughly 20% of them seen just once. Sequenced: blood. These receptors came from a young man with Graves' ophthalmopathy.

The chain combines TRBV7-9 with TRBJ1-4, with 9 bases lining up with TRBD1. Germline trimming cut 5 bases from V and 6 bases from J; bases unmatched to any gene: 4. The germline CDR1 and CDR2 sequences are SEHNR and FQNEAQ (reference sequence). The CDR3 loop spans 14 amino acids. CDR3 DNA sequence: TGTGCCAGCAGCACCGACAGGGGGTATGAAAAACTGTTTTTT. Translated: CASSTDRGYEKLFF.

This clonotype has only a few counts. V gene TRBV5-1 combines with J gene TRBJ2-2; TRBD2 agrees at 10 bases. Per germline, CDR1 SGHRS and CDR2 YFSETQ. J lost 6 bases, V lost 4 bases, and 15 bases had no gene match. CDR3 length: 18 amino acids. CDR3 sequence: CASSPPEGLARGAGELFF. CDR3 nucleotides: TGCGCCAGCAGCCCCCCCGAGGGACTAGCGCGTGGGGCCGGGGAGCTGTTTTTT.

This clonotype was counted many times. The J gene is TRBJ1-1, the V gene TRBV11-2; D unclear. Between the trimmed V and J ends, which lost 4 bases and 0 bases, there was a span of 9 bases. CDR1 is SGHAT and CDR2 is FQNNGV in the germline V gene. The CDR3 spans 14 residues. CDR3 protein: CASSSGRVNTEAFF. CDR3 DNA sequence: TGTGCCAGCAGCTCGGGAAGGGTGAACACTGAAGCTTTCTTT.

This clonotype occurred a few times. The genes are TRBV6-2 or TRBV6-3 and TRBJ2-7; TRBD1 matches at 9 bases. CDR3 length equals 16 residues. Germline V CDR1 and CDR2: MNHEY, SVGEGT. V lost 6 bases, J lost 2 bases, and 11 bases stayed unmatched. CDR3 protein: CASSSTGTGKAYEQYF. The CDR3 DNA follows: TGTGCCAGCAGCTCCACCGGGACAGGGAAGGCCTACGAGCAGTACTTC.

The gene calls are TRBV9 and TRBJ1-3, with 7 bases fitting TRBD1. The CDR3 loop spans 15 amino acids. In germline, CDR1 is SGDLS, CDR2 YYNGEE. Trimming at V came to 2 bases and at J to 3 bases, leaving 5 bases not matched to a gene. Here the CDR3 reads CASSVETGVGNTIYF. The CDR3 DNA reads TGTGCCAGCAGCGTCGAAACAGGGGTTGGAAACACCATATATTTT.

This clonotype showed up just a few times. V usage is TRBV20-1 and J usage is TRBJ2-1; D possibly corresponds to TRBD2 (6 bases). Germline loops: CDR1 DFQATT, CDR2 SNEGSKA (reference sequence). Trimming shortened V by 6 bases and J by 4 bases, and 22 bases separated the two germline ends. The CDR3 spans 16 residues. CDR3 DNA: TGCAGTGCCTTAAGGAGTCATAGCGGAACGTACAATGAGCAGTTCTTC. This codes for CSALRSHSGTYNEQFF.

This clonotype was recorded at least ten times. J is TRBJ2-7 and V is TRBV5-1; 7 positions match TRBD2. Trimming cost V 7 bases and J 1 base; bases outside gene matches: 11. The germline V gene encodes CDR1 SGHRS and CDR2 YFSETQ. CDR3 length: 15 residues. The CDR3 here is CASGSGTGGSYEQYF. DNA of the CDR3: TGCGCCAGCGGATCCGGGACGGGGGGATCCTACGAGCAGTACTTC. Variable domain in full (rest from reference TRBV5-1 and TRBJ2-7): KAGVTQTPRYLIKTRGQQVTLSCSPISGHRSVSWYQQTPGQGLQFLFEYFSETQRNKGNFPGRFSGRQFSNSRSEMNVSTLELGDSALYLCASGSGTGGSYEQYFGPGTRLTVT.

This chain links TRBV28 with TRBJ2-1, with D possibly matching TRBD2 (6 bases). Germline V lookup: CDR1 MDHEN, CDR2 SYDVKM. Trimming removed 10 bases from V and 8 bases from J, with 15 bases in between. CDR3 length: 12 residues. Here the CDR3 reads CATGTLTDEQFF. The CDR3 nucleotides are TGTGCCACTGGGACTCTGACGGATGAGCAGTTCTTC.

The chain carries TRBV6-1 and TRBJ1-5; 7 nucleotides agree with TRBD1. The length of the CDR3 is 13 residues. Germline V CDR1 and CDR2: MNHNS, SASEGT. Germline trimming cut 8 bases from V and 5 bases from J; bases unmatched to any gene: 6. In nucleotides, the CDR3 is TGTGCCAGCGTAGGACAGGTTGATCAGCCCCAGCATTTT. Its protein is CASVGQVDQPQHF.

The J gene is TRBJ2-3, the V gene TRBV7-2; 9 nucleotides match TRBD2. The CDR3 covers 15 residues. J lost 0 bases, V lost 3 bases, and 1 base had no gene match. Germline V gene lookup returns CDR1 SGHTA and CDR2 FQGNSA. The CDR3, as DNA: TGTGCCAGCAGCTTCGGACTAGCGAGCACAGATACGCAGTATTTT. It translates to CASSFGLASTDTQYF.

The rearrangement joins TRBV7-9 to TRBJ2-5; TRBD1 might be the D (5 bases). The CDR3 has 15 amino acids. V shed 3 bases and J shed 5 bases, with 16 bases lying between them. Germline V CDR1 and CDR2: SEHNR, FQNEAQ (reference sequence). The CDR3 region is CASSFLSGIRETQYF. DNA for the CDR3: TGTGCCAGCAGCTTTCTCTCAGGGATTCGGGAGACCCAGTACTTC.

The chain's CDR3 is CSVEIPSSSYNEQFF. The CDR3 nucleotides read TGCAGCGTTGAAATCCCATCTAGCTCCTACAATGAGCAGTTCTTC. The V gene is TRBV29-1, the J gene TRBJ2-1; D gene uncertain. Per germline, CDR1 SQVTM and CDR2 ANQGSEA. Deletions cut 2 bases from V and 0 bases from J, with 11 bases between. This CDR3 is built from 15 residues.